This T cell receptor beta chain comes out of a study of neoadjuvant anti-PD-1 for oral cavity cancer. Looking at the study overall: Most patients had three to four biweekly doses of 3 mg/kg nivolumab before resection. Patients without progression received a fourth nivolumab dose around day 43, then surgical resection on days 50-56. Study conclusions and caveats: Only a few patients per response group were TCR-analyzed; validation needed.

Two replicates per tumor sample, mostly from roughly 4.9 ug of genomic DNA. The table came from immunoSEQ multiplex PCR; TCRdb's copy has only in-frame clones and leaves some out. Among 9,500 to 12,000 clones, 40% to 65% were seen once, and the ten largest hold under 30%. In germline, CDR1 is SGHAT, CDR2 FQNNGV. J lost 4 bases, V lost 1 base, and 6 bases had no gene match. The length of the CDR3 is 16 residues. Details on this clone: The antigen remains undetermined.

The rearrangement uses TRBV11-2 and TRBJ2-3; 9 bases map to TRBD2. Source: tumor tissue, taken before nivolumab (anti-PD-1) treatment. The clonotype originates from a person aged 40 to 85 with oral cavity squamous cell carcinoma. This chain's CDR3 is CASSLAAGGQADTQYF. The CDR3 nucleotides read TGTGCCAGCAGCTTAGCTGCGGGGGGGCAAGCAGATACGCAGTATTTT.